The entry below gives a single TCR beta chain sequence along with its context. The antigen is unknown. The data were obtained in a study of OX40 agonist ivuxolimab in advanced cancers. V was trimmed by 3 bases and J by 1 base, leaving 9 bases between them. The germline gives CDR1 LNHNV, CDR2 YYDKDF (reference sequence). This CDR3 contains 15 residues. Study-level points and caveats: Low normalized T-cell clonal expansion was also seen in some nonresponders. CD4+ T cells averaged fewer expanded clones than CD8+ T cells.

TCRdb's copy holds only in-frame clones and misses some; the assay was immunoSEQ multiplex PCR. This sample has roughly 62,000 clones, with roughly 84% found just once. The source material was CD4+ or CD8+ T cells sorted from blood, sampled in a trial of the OX40 agonist ivuxolimab. This TCR came from an adult with an advanced solid tumor such as melanoma, head and neck, liver or kidney cancer. J is TRBJ1-4 and V is TRBV15; D is unresolved. In nucleotides, the CDR3 is TGTGCCACCAGCAGTGCGGCTCGAACTAATGAAAAACTGTTTTTT. Translation gives CATSSAARTNEKLFF.